What follows is one TCR beta chain and its context. One end of the junction fails to match germline, which may point to a read error. The CDR3 is made up of 14 amino acids. CDR1 SGHRS and CDR2 YFSETQ come from the germline V gene. The data belong to a study of T cell responses to AZD1222 COVID-19 vaccine. Repertoires were generated with immunoSEQ multiplex PCR, while TCRdb's copy carries only in-frame clones and drops some. The table shows some 120,000 clones, with roughly 90% occurring only once. The sample in question was peripheral blood, obtained on day 0 of AZD1222 vaccination. The chain uses TRBV5-1 and TRBJ1-1; weak D call: TRBD1 (5 bases). This sequence originates from an adult in good health. The CDR3 spells CASSPLEGNAEAFF. CDR3 coding DNA: TGCGCCAGCAGCCCGCTTGAGGGGAACGCTGAAGCTTTCTTT.